Sequencing of this T cell receptor (beta chain) was carried out in a study of blood T cells in healthy people across ages. The CDR3 covers 14 residues. CDR1 is MDHEN and CDR2 is SYDVKM in the germline V gene. V dropped 3 bases and J dropped 10 bases, with 17 bases sitting between them. Next came a second PCR, run for about 7 to 12 cycles, which used a sample-barcoded 5' primer along with a J-beta primer mix. TCRdb analysed the 5' RACE reads with MiXCR anew, one entry per CDR3 protein. The sample holds approximately 800,000 distinct CDR3 sequences, about 26% seen once. The same sample was also studied in work on T cells of mothers and their children.

The TCR sequence derives from a boy younger than 18 in good health. The V and J genes are TRBV28 and TRBJ2-3; D is ambiguous. The sequencing input was blood. Here the CDR3 DNA reads TGTGCCAGCAGTTTTGTCAGCCTAGGCTCAGCGCAGTATTTT. It yields the protein CASSFVSLGSAQYF.